This entry describes one TCR beta chain. Antigen specificity is unknown. The assay was immunoSEQ multiplex PCR, and TCRdb's table has in-frame clones only and misses some. The data contain more than 45,000 clones, 65% to 85% of them singletons. The sample comes from a study of OX40 agonist ivuxolimab in advanced cancers. Background on the study: Treatment of patients was with ivuxolimab, an agonistic anti-OX40 (CD134) antibody.

Study outcomes and limitations: Clonal expansion by week 6 occurred in CD4+ and CD8+ blood T cells (at 0.1 to 3.0 mg/kg).

Exclusion of a patient followed from autoimmune disease history or systemic immunosuppression. At cycle 4 day 1, cycle 7 day 1, and baseline, blood was sampled. This receptor was obtained from an adult with an advanced solid tumor such as melanoma, head and neck, liver or kidney cancer. Here the sequenced sample was CD4+ or CD8+ T cells sorted from blood, taken in a trial of the OX40 agonist ivuxolimab.

The CDR3 coding sequence is TGTGCCAGCTTAGAAATCAATGAGCAGTTCTTC. Its translation is CASLEINEQFF. This chain joins TRBV7-9 and TRBJ2-1; no clear D. The CDR3 covers 11 residues. V was shortened by 8 bases and J by 6 bases, with 8 bases between the two germline ends. The V gene's germline CDR1 is SEHNR and CDR2 FQNEAQ (reference sequence).